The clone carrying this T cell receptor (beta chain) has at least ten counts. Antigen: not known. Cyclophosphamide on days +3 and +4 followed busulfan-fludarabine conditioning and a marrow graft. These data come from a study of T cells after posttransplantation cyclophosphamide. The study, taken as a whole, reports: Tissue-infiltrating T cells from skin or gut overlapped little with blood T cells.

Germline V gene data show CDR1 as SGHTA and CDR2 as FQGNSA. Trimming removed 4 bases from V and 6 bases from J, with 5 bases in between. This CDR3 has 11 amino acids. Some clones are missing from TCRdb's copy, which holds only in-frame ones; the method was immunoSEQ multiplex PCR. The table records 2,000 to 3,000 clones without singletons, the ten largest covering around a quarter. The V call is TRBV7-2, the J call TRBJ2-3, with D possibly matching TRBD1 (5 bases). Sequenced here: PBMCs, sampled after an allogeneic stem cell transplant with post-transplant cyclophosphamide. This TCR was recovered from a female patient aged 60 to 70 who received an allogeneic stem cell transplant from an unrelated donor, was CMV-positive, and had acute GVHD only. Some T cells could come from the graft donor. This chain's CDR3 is CASSYRDTQYF. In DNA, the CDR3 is TGTGCCAGCAGCTACAGGGATACGCAGTATTTT.